A selection of T cell receptor beta chains follows, all from one sample in a study of blood T cell repertoires in COVID-19. Profiled with immunoSEQ multiplex PCR; TCRdb holds only in-frame clones, not every one. Altogether over 85,000 clones are present, over 80% being singletons, with the ten largest covering around 2.1%. The sequenced sample consisted of peripheral blood. The receptors come from a woman in her 70s with acute or convalescent COVID-19. Both conserved end residues are part of each CDR3. Fields, in order: V gene, J gene, clone size, D gene, CDR3 DNA, CDR3 protein. The D gene is left open where the match is weak. Only part of the rows carry a size: once, few, many, or a class if the clone is expanded.

>TRBV7-8|TRBJ2-7|NA|TRBD1
TGTGCCAGCAGCGCAAGACAGGGATTCTCCTACGAGCAGTACTTC
CASSARQGFSYEQYF
>TRBV30|TRBJ1-5|NA|NA
TGTGCCTGGAGTGTAACCGGGTTGGGTCAGCCCCAGCATTTT
CAWSVTGLGQPQHF
>TRBV19|TRBJ1-5|NA|TRBD1
TGTGCCAGTAGAACCCCTTCCCTCTACGACAGGGTCAATCAGCCCCAGCATTTT
CASRTPSLYDRVNQPQHF
>TRBV29-1|TRBJ1-1|NA|NA
TGCAGCGTTGAAAAAGGGGAAACTGAAGCTTTCTTT
CSVEKGETEAFF
>TRBV28|TRBJ2-7|NA|NA
TGTGCCAGCAGTGGGGGGACCTACGAGCAGTACTTC
CASSGGTYEQYF
>TRBV10-3|TRBJ1-2|NA|NA
TGTGCCACCCAAGCCAGGGGCTCGTATGGCTACACCTTC
CATQARGSYGYTF
>TRBV5-6|TRBJ2-1|NA|TRBD2
TGTGCCAGCAGCTTGGGCGGGGGTTCCTACAATGAGCAGTTCTTC
CASSLGGGSYNEQFF
>TRBV5-1|TRBJ1-5|NA|NA
TGCGCCAGCAGCTTGGGGGGACTGAGCAATCAGCCCCAGCATTTT
CASSLGGLSNQPQHF
>TRBV3-1/TRBV3-2|TRBJ1-4|NA|NA
TGTGCCAGCAGCCAAGACTTAAGTAAACACGAAAAACTGTTTTTT
CASSQDLSKHEKLFF
>TRBV18|TRBJ2-1|NA|TRBD1
TGTGCCAGCTCAGCGACAGGGGATTCCTACAATGAGCAGTTCTTC
CASSATGDSYNEQFF
>TRBV2|TRBJ2-2|NA|NA
TGTGCCAGCAGGGAGGACCGATTCACCGGGGAGCTGTTTTTT
CASREDRFTGELFF
>TRBV5-8|TRBJ1-3|NA|TRBD1
TGTGCCAGCAGCCAGACAGGGCTCGGTGGAAACACCATATATTTT
CASSQTGLGGNTIYF
>TRBV7-2|TRBJ2-3|NA|NA
TGTGCCAGCAGCTTAGGGAGTTTAGATACGCAGTATTTT
CASSLGSLDTQYF
>TRBV18|TRBJ1-1|NA|NA
TGTGCCAGCTCACCAATACAGGCTGCTGAAGCTTTCTTT
CASSPIQAAEAFF
>TRBV6-1|TRBJ1-1|few|NA
TGTGCCAGCAGCAAGCGAGTGAACACTGAAGCTTTCTTT
CASSKRVNTEAFF
>TRBV28|TRBJ1-1|NA|TRBD1
TGTGCCAGCAGTTATCTCCAGGGGGCGAATACTGAAGCTTTCTTT
CASSYLQGANTEAFF
>TRBV5-5|TRBJ1-2|NA|NA
TGTGCCAGCAGCTTGGTTTGGGAGGCTAACTATGGCTACACCTTC
CASSLVWEANYGYTF
>TRBV28|TRBJ2-5|NA|NA
TGTGCCAGCCTAGCACGTGGGGTAGGAGAGACCCAGTACTTC
CASLARGVGETQYF
>TRBV7-9|TRBJ2-5|NA|NA
TGTGCCAGCAGCCCCGGGTCCACAGAGACCCAGTACTTC
CASSPGSTETQYF
>TRBV9|TRBJ2-2|NA|NA
TGTGCCAGCAGCGGTCGGGGGTCGAACACCGGGGAGCTGTTTTTT
CASSGRGSNTGELFF
>TRBV5-1|TRBJ1-2|NA|TRBD1
TGCGCCAGCAGCATTCGAACAGGGGGCGACTATGGCTACACCTTC
CASSIRTGGDYGYTF
>TRBV11-2|TRBJ2-3|NA|TRBD2
TGTGCCAGCAGCTGGGAGGGACTTTCCGATACGCAGTATTTT
CASSWEGLSDTQYF
>TRBV5-4|TRBJ1-1|once|NA
TGTGCCAGCAGCTTTCCGGGACTCTCGATGAACACTGAAGCTTTCTTT
CASSFPGLSMNTEAFF
>TRBV14|TRBJ2-5|once|TRBD2
TGTGCCAGCGGGGGACTAGCGGAGACCCAGTACTTC
CASGGLAETQYF
>TRBV19|TRBJ1-5|NA|NA
TGTGCCAGTAGTATAGTCAGGGGACGGAACAATCAGCCCCAGCATTTT
CASSIVRGRNNQPQHF
>TRBV19|TRBJ2-7|once|TRBD1
TGTGCCAGTAGTCTCCCGGGACAGCTGTACGAGCAGTACTTC
CASSLPGQLYEQYF
>TRBV11-2|TRBJ2-6|NA|NA
TGTGCCAGCAGCTTTAATTCTGCGGGGACTGGGGCCAACGTCCTGACTTTC
CASSFNSAGTGANVLTF
>TRBV6-2/TRBV6-3|TRBJ2-1|NA|NA
TGTGCCAGCAGTGCGCCTGCGGGGAACAATGAGCAGTTCTTC
CASSAPAGNNEQFF
>TRBV7-8|TRBJ1-2|NA|TRBD1
TGTGCCAGCAGCCCACGCAGGGGGCAGGGGAACTATGGCTACACCTTC
CASSPRRGQGNYGYTF
>TRBV19|TRBJ2-7|few|TRBD1
TGTGCCAGTACTCGCTCTCCGGGACAGGGGGCTCACGAGCAGTACTTC
CASTRSPGQGAHEQYF
>TRBV3-1/TRBV3-2|TRBJ1-2|NA|NA
TGTGCCAGCAGCCAAGCGGACAGCCTCTATGGCTACACCTTC
CASSQADSLYGYTF
>TRBV25-1|TRBJ1-2|NA|NA
TGTGCCAGCAGTGTAGGTGGACAGTCCTATGGCTACACCTTC
CASSVGGQSYGYTF
>TRBV24-1|TRBJ2-2|NA|NA
TGTGCCACCAGTGGGGACACCTACACCGGGGAGCTGTTTTTT
CATSGDTYTGELFF
>TRBV5-1|TRBJ2-5|NA|TRBD1
TGCGCCAGCAGCTCCCAAGGACAGGGACCCGCCCAGTACTTC
CASSSQGQGPAQYF
>TRBV30|TRBJ1-1|NA|NA
TGTGCCTGGAGTAGCTTCACTGAAGCTTTCTTT
CAWSSFTEAFF
>TRBV24-1|TRBJ2-1|NA|TRBD2
TGTGCCACCAGTGATTTATCGAGGCGCGGGGGGACTGCCTACAATGAGCAGTTCTTC
CATSDLSRRGGTAYNEQFF
>TRBV7-2|TRBJ1-5|NA|TRBD1
TGTGCCAGCAGCTTAGCAGGGGACAGTCATCAGCCCCAGCATTTT
CASSLAGDSHQPQHF
>TRBV4-1|TRBJ1-5|NA|NA
TGCGCCAGCAGCCAGGCTCTTTATAGCAATCAGCCCCAGCATTTT
CASSQALYSNQPQHF
>TRBV7-9|TRBJ1-4|NA|TRBD1
TGTGCCAGCAGCACCGGGACAGGGGGCGGATTAGATGAAAAACTGTTTTTT
CASSTGTGGGLDEKLFF
>TRBV27|TRBJ1-1|NA|NA
TGTGCCAGCAGTTTATCGGGGCTCATGAACACTGAAGCTTTCTTT
CASSLSGLMNTEAFF
>TRBV6-1|TRBJ1-2|NA|NA
TGTGCCAGCAGTCAGGGATCCCCCCAAAACTATGGCTACACCTTC
CASSQGSPQNYGYTF
>TRBV5-1|TRBJ2-6|NA|NA
TGCGCCAGCAGCTTGGTCCCTTCTGGGGCCAACGTCCTGACTTTC
CASSLVPSGANVLTF
>TRBV19|TRBJ2-1|NA|TRBD2
TGTGCCAGCTTGGGACTAGCGGGGGGTCCCTCCTACAATGAGCAGTTCTTC
CASLGLAGGPSYNEQFF
>TRBV4-1|TRBJ1-2|NA|NA
TGCGCCAGCAGCCCCGGACTCAATAACTATGGCTACACCTTC
CASSPGLNNYGYTF
>TRBV6-6|TRBJ1-1|NA|NA
TGTGCCAGCAGGGCGGACAGTTTGTACACTGAAGCTTTCTTT
CASRADSLYTEAFF